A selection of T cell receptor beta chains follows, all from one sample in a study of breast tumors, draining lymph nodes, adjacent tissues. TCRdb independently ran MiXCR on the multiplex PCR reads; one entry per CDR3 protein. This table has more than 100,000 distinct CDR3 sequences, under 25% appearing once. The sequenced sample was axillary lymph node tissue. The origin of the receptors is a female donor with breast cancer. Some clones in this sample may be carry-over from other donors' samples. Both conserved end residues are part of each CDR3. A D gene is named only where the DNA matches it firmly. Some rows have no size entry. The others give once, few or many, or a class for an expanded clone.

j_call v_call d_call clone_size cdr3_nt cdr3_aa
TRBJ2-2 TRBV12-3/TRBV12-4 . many TGTGCCAGCAGTCCCTCCACTAGGTCGAACACCGGGGAGCTGTTTTTT CASSPSTRSNTGELFF
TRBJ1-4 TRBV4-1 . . TGCGCCAGCAGCCCACAACCCGGGGGGGAAAAACTGTTTTTT CASSPQPGGEKLFF
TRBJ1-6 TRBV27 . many TGTGCCAGCAGTGACCGCCGAAGTTCGTCCCTCCACTTT CASSDRRSSSLHF
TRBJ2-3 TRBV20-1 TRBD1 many TGCAGTGCCGAGACAGGGGTCACAGTTACGCAGTATTTT CSAETGVTVTQYF
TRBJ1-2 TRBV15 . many TGTGCCACCAGCAGATTACAGGGTACTAAAGCCAACTATGGCTACACCTTC CATSRLQGTKANYGYTF
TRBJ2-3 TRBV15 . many TGTGCCACCAGCAGAGCCCTTATCGGGAGAGGCACAGATACGCAGTATTTT CATSRALIGRGTDTQYF
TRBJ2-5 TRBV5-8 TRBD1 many TGTGCCAGCAGTCGTCCGGGACAGCTGTACCAAGAGACCCAGTACTTC CASSRPGQLYQETQYF
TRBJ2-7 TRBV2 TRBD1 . TGTGCCAGCAGTGAAATACAGGGGGGCTACGAGCAGTACTTC CASSEIQGGYEQYF
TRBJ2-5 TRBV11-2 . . TGTGCCAGCAACTTAGGACTGGGCCGGAAGACCCAGTACTTC CASNLGLGRKTQYF
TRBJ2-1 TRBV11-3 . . TGTGCCAGCAGCTTAATAACCAGCACCGGTCTCCCGCTCAATGAGCAGTTCTTC CASSLITSTGLPLNEQFF
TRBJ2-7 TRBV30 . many TGTGCCTGGAGTAACCAGGGGGGCTACTACGAGCAGTACTTC CAWSNQGGYYEQYF
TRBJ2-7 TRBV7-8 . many TGTGCCAGCAGCTTAAGGCAGGACCTCTCCTACGAGCAGTACTTC CASSLRQDLSYEQYF
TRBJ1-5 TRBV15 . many TGTGCCACCAGCAGAGGCTCGGGGGCTGGCAATCAGCCCCAGCATTTT CATSRGSGAGNQPQHF
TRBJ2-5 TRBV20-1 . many TGCAGTGCTAGACAGTTATCACGGGGGGAGACCCAGTACTTC CSARQLSRGETQYF
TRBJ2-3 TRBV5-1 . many TGCGCCAGCACTCCCTCCCAGGTTTACACAGATACGCAGTATTTT CASTPSQVYTDTQYF
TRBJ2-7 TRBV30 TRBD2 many TGTGCCTGGAGTGGTAGACTAGCGGGGGAGCAGTACTTC CAWSGRLAGEQYF
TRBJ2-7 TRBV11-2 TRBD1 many TGTGCCAGCAGCTTCGCCGGGACAGGGACCTACGAGCAGTACTTC CASSFAGTGTYEQYF
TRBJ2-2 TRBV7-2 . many TGTGCCAGCAGCTTTCGCAGATACACCGGGGAGCTGTTTTTT CASSFRRYTGELFF
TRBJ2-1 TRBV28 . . TGTGCCAGCAGCAGGGTAGGGAACAATGAGCAGTTCTTC CASSRVGNNEQFF
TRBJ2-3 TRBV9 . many TGTGCCAGCAGCGTAGGACCTGCAGATACGCAGTATTTT CASSVGPADTQYF
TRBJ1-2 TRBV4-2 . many TGTGCCAGCAGCCATTTGGGGGAGGGCTATGGCTACACCTTC CASSHLGEGYGYTF
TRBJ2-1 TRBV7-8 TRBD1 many TGTGCCAGCAGCCATCGACAGGGGGCCTACAATGAGCAGTTCTTC CASSHRQGAYNEQFF
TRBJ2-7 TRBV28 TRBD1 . TGTGCCAGCAGCTCCAGGACAGGGTACTACGAGCAGTACTTC CASSSRTGYYEQYF
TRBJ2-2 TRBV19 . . TGTGCCAGTAGTGTGGGTCAGGCATCCGGGGAGCTGTTATTT CASSVGQASGELLF
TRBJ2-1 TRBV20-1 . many TGCAGTGCTAGAGATTCTGTAGCGGAAGCCTACAATGAGCAGTTCTTC CSARDSVAEAYNEQFF
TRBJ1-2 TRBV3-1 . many TGTGCCAGCAGCCAAAGCCAAAGCTATGGCTACACCTTC CASSQSQSYGYTF
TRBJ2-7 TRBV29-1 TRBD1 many TGCAGCGTTGTCCATCCGGGACAGAGTTACGAGCAGTACTTC CSVVHPGQSYEQYF
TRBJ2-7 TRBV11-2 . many TGTGCCAGCAGCTTAGTCGCCTTATACGAGCAGTACTTC CASSLVALYEQYF
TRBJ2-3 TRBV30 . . TGTGCCTGGAGTGCGGGTAGAAGCACAGATACGCAGTATTTT CAWSAGRSTDTQYF
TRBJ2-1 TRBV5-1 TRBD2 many TGCGCCAGCAGCCCTGGGACTAGCGGGAGCTCCTACAATGAGCAGTTCTTC CASSPGTSGSSYNEQFF
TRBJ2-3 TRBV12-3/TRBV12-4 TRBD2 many TGTGCCAGCAGTTTTTATGGTAGCGGGAGCACAGATACGCAGTATTTT CASSFYGSGSTDTQYF
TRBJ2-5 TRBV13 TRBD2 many TGTGCCAGCAGCTTAGTAGCAAATTCGGGACTAGCCCAAGAGACCCAGTACTTC CASSLVANSGLAQETQYF
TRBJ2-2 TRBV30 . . TGTGCCTGGAGTGTTGGGAACACCGGGGGGCTGTTTTTT CAWSVGNTGGLFF
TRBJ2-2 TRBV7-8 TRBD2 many TGTGCCAGCAGCTTAGGACTAGCGGGAGCCGGCGGGGAGCTGTTTTTT CASSLGLAGAGGELFF
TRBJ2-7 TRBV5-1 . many TGCGCCAGCAGAACAGGACCCCCCTACGAGCAGTACTTC CASRTGPPYEQYF
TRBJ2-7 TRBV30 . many TGTGCCTGGAGTGGCGGACCCAACTACGAGCAGTACTTC CAWSGGPNYEQYF
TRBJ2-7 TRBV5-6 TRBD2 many TGTGCCAGCAGTCGAACTAGCGGGAGTTCCTACGAGCAGTACTTC CASSRTSGSSYEQYF
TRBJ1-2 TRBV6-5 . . TGTGCCAGCAGTTGCTCTCGGGACGGATTTAACTATGGCTACACCTTC CASSCSRDGFNYGYTF
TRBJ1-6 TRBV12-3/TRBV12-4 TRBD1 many TGTGCCAGCAGTCCCGGACAGGCCCTTAATTCACCCCTCCACTTT CASSPGQALNSPLHF
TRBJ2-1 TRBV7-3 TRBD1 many TGTGCCAGCAGCACCCAGGGGGAGACCTACAATGAGCAGTTCTTC CASSTQGETYNEQFF
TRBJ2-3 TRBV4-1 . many TGCGCCAGCAGCCAAGATTGGCTGGGCACAGATACGCAGTATTTT CASSQDWLGTDTQYF
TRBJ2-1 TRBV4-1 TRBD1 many TGCGCCAGCAGCCAAGATCCCGGGACAGGGGGTCAGCAGTTCTTC CASSQDPGTGGQQFF
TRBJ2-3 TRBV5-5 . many TGTGCCAGCAGCTTGGATAGGAGCGACACTAGCACAGATACGCAGTATTTT CASSLDRSDTSTDTQYF
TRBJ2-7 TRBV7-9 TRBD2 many TGTGCCAGCAGCTTAGGAGGAGCGGGAGGCGAGCAGTACTTC CASSLGGAGGEQYF
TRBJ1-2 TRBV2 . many TGTGCCAGCAGTGAGGGGATGACTAACTATGGCTACACCTTC CASSEGMTNYGYTF
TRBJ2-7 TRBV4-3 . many TGCGCCAGCAGCCAAGGGTTGACTAGGAACTACGAGCAGTACTTC CASSQGLTRNYEQYF
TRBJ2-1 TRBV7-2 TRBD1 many TGTGCCAGCAGCGACAGGGGGCTGTGGAATGAGCAGTTCTTC CASSDRGLWNEQFF
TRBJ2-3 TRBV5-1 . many TGCGCCAGCAGCTTGGATCTGGTAGGGGTGGGAGATACGCAGTATTTT CASSLDLVGVGDTQYF
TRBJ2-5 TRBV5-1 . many TGCGCCAGCAGCTTGGGACCGGGAACAGGGGAGACCCAGTACTTC CASSLGPGTGETQYF
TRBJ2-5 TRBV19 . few TGTGCCAGTAGTAGGGCCCTAGGGGCCCAGTACCAAGAGACCCAGTACTTC CASSRALGAQYQETQYF
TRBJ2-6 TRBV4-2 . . TGTGCCAGCAGCCAAGTTGGAGGGACGAGTGGGGCCAACGTCCTGACTTTC CASSQVGGTSGANVLTF
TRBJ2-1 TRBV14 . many TGTGCCAGCGGGATTTCAGTGATGACGCAGTTCTTC CASGISVMTQFF
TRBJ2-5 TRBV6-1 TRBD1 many TGTGCCAGCAGTGCCCGCCGCCTGACAGGGGGGTCCCAAGAGACCCAGTACTTC CASSARRLTGGSQETQYF
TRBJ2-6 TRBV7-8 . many TGTGCCAGCAGCTTAGGGGTTAGCCATGGGGCCAACGTCCTGACTTTC CASSLGVSHGANVLTF
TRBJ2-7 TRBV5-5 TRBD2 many TGTGCCAGCAGCTTGGGGTTGTGGGGGAGGGTCGACGAGCAGTACTTC CASSLGLWGRVDEQYF
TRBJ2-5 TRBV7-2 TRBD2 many TGTGCCAGCAGCCCCTTTGGCGGGAGGGGGGAGACCCAGTACTTC CASSPFGGRGETQYF
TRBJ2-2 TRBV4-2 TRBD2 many TGTGCCAGCAGCCAAAATCCGGTAGCGGGAGGAGCCGGGGAGCTGTTTTTT CASSQNPVAGGAGELFF